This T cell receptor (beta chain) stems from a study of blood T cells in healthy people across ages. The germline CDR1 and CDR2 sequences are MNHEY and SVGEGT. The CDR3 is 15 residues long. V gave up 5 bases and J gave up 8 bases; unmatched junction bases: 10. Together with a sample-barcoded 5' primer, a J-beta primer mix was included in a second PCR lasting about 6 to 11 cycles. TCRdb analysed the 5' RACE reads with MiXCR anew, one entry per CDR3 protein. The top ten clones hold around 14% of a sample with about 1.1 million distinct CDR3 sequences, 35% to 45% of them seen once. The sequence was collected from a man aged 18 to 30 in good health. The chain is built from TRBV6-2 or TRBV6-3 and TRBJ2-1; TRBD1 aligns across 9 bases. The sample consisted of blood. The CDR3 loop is CASSAYRDRADEQFF. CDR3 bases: TGTGCCAGCAGTGCATACCGGGACAGGGCGGATGAGCAGTTCTTC.